This TCR beta chain was sequenced for a study of post-analysis software for immune sequencing data. Study-wide results and caveats: Among four or five TRBV segments more frequent in patients than controls were TRBV5-6, TRBV5-1 and TRBV20-1. Diversity measured as normalized Chao1 was significantly lower in multiple sclerosis patients than in controls. Under F measure analysis, samples from one preparation batch co-clustered strongly.

cDNA libraries for TCR beta contained unique molecular identifiers. MiXCR, applied by TCRdb to the PCR reads, yields one record per CDR3 protein. The sample lists about 540,000 distinct CDR3 sequences, around 34% seen once, with around 6.1% in the top ten. Germline V gene data show CDR1 as LNHDA and CDR2 as SQIVND (reference sequence). The CDR3 length is 15 residues. Trimming shortened V by 3 bases and J by 3 bases, and 13 bases separated the two germline ends. To note about this clonotype: The antigen is undetermined.

This receptor was identified in a girl aged 2-17 years with multiple sclerosis. The rearrangement uses TRBV19 and TRBJ2-3; D is ambiguous. The sequencing input was blood. CDR3 loop: CASSIIEDSTDTQYF. CDR3 nucleotide sequence: TGTGCCAGTAGTATTATAGAGGATTCGACAGATACGCAGTATTTT.